This section outlines one T cell receptor beta chain sequence together with its context. These data are taken from a study of blood T cells in healthy people across ages. In germline, CDR1 is SGHRS, CDR2 YFSETQ. Trimming took 2 bases from V and 4 from J, leaving 5 bases between them. The CDR3 is 12 residues long. The authors ran a second PCR of 7 to 11 cycles using a sample-barcoded 5' primer and a J-beta primer mix. A template-switch adaptor that had 12 random nucleotides put a tag on each cDNA molecule. A single record per CDR3 protein comes from TCRdb applying MiXCR to the 5' RACE reads. Here the sample spans roughly 1,800,000 distinct CDR3 sequences, roughly 49% being singletons.

The source of this sequence is a woman in her forties in good health. The rearrangement joins TRBV5-1 to TRBJ2-3; D remains unclear. The sequencing input was blood. The CDR3 sequence is CASSFHPDTQYF. CDR3 in DNA: TGCGCCAGCAGCTTTCATCCAGATACGCAGTATTTT.